The rows below give T cell receptor beta chains drawn from one sample of a study of blood T cells in healthy people across ages. TCRdb called the 5' RACE reads again in MiXCR, with one record for every CDR3 protein. The table shows under 800,000 distinct CDR3 sequences, with roughly 44% occurring only once. Sequenced: blood. The source is a woman aged 60-75 years in good health. Both conserved end residues are part of each CDR3. The D gene is left open where the match is weak. The size of a clone is reported for some rows only, either as once, few or many, or as a class for expanded clones.

J: TRBJ2-3
D: TRBD2
size: .
V: TRBV20-1
DNA: TGCAGTGCTGCGGGAGGGACAGATACGCAGTATTTT
CDR3: CSAAGGTDTQYF

J: TRBJ2-1
D: TRBD2
size: .
V: TRBV28
DNA: TGTGCCAGCAGTTTGGGGCTAGCGGGAGAGGTGGATGAGCAGTTCTTC
CDR3: CASSLGLAGEVDEQFF

J: TRBJ2-3
D: .
size: .
V: TRBV7-8
DNA: TGTGCCAGCAGCACATCAGGGGACAGCACAGATACGCAGTATTTT
CDR3: CASSTSGDSTDTQYF

J: TRBJ1-6
D: TRBD1
size: .
V: TRBV2
DNA: TGTGCCAGCGAACTGGACAGGGGGACTGATAATTCACCCCTCCACTTT
CDR3: CASELDRGTDNSPLHF

J: TRBJ2-5
D: .
size: .
V: TRBV27
DNA: TGTGCCAGCAGTTTATCTAAAACCGGGACCCCGTCTAAGACCCAGTACTTC
CDR3: CASSLSKTGTPSKTQYF

J: TRBJ2-6
D: TRBD1
size: many
V: TRBV7-3
DNA: TGTGCCAGCAGCCCGATCCAGAACAGGGGAGAAGGCTCTGGGGCCAACGTCCTGACTTTC
CDR3: CASSPIQNRGEGSGANVLTF

J: TRBJ2-5
D: TRBD1
size: .
V: TRBV18
DNA: TGTGCCAGCTCACTTGACAGGGAGCAAGAGACCCAGTACTTC
CDR3: CASSLDREQETQYF

J: TRBJ2-3
D: .
size: .
V: TRBV9
DNA: TGTGCCAGCCAGGGGGAAGCGGGAGTGGTAGATACGCAGTATTTT
CDR3: CASQGEAGVVDTQYF

J: TRBJ2-7
D: .
size: .
V: TRBV20-1
DNA: TGCAGTGCTCTACTCCCGGGCTTCTCCTACGAGCAGTACTTC
CDR3: CSALLPGFSYEQYF

J: TRBJ1-5
D: .
size: .
V: TRBV12-3/TRBV12-4
DNA: TGTGCCAGCAGTAATGGGGATTATCAGCCCCAGCATTTT
CDR3: CASSNGDYQPQHF

J: TRBJ2-1
D: TRBD1
size: .
V: TRBV6-2/TRBV6-3
DNA: TGTGCCAGCACCTCGACAGGGGGTTACAATGAGCAGTTCTTC
CDR3: CASTSTGGYNEQFF

J: TRBJ1-2
D: TRBD1
size: few
V: TRBV5-1
DNA: TGCGCCAGCAGCCCCCCGACAGGGAACTATGGCTACACCTTC
CDR3: CASSPPTGNYGYTF

J: TRBJ1-1
D: TRBD1
size: .
V: TRBV20-1
DNA: TGCAGTGCAAAAAGGACAGGGGGCATGAACACTGAAGCTTTCTTT
CDR3: CSAKRTGGMNTEAFF

J: TRBJ2-3
D: .
size: .
V: TRBV29-1
DNA: TGCAGCGTTAAGACAGGAGAAGATACGCAGTATTTT
CDR3: CSVKTGEDTQYF

J: TRBJ2-4
D: .
size: .
V: TRBV5-1
DNA: TGCGCCAGCAGCCCGGGCGGGGAGGATTTACTACTAGCCAAAAACATTCAGTACTTC
CDR3: CASSPGGEDLLLAKNIQYF

J: TRBJ2-5
D: .
size: .
V: TRBV20-1
DNA: TGCAGTGCTAGAGGGGATTCGGGATACCAAGAGACCCAGTACTTC
CDR3: CSARGDSGYQETQYF

J: TRBJ2-3
D: TRBD2
size: .
V: TRBV28
DNA: TGTGCCAGCAGTTTTTGGAGGCCTCGTAGAGCGGGGTCTAGCACAGATACGCAGTATTTT
CDR3: CASSFWRPRRAGSSTDTQYF

J: TRBJ2-5
D: .
size: few
V: TRBV7-2
DNA: TGTGCCAGCAGCTTAGCCCCGGGACAATGGTACTTC
CDR3: CASSLAPGQWYF

J: TRBJ1-5
D: TRBD1
size: .
V: TRBV20-1
DNA: TGCAGTGCCCTCCCCCGGACAGGGGTTCAGCCCCAGCATTTT
CDR3: CSALPRTGVQPQHF

J: TRBJ1-5
D: .
size: .
V: TRBV7-8
DNA: TGTGCCAGCAGCCCAGACCAGGCAGGACGTTCCCAGCATTTT
CDR3: CASSPDQAGRSQHF

J: TRBJ2-1
D: .
size: few
V: TRBV7-6
DNA: TGTGCCAGCAGCTTAGGGAGGGAGAGGGGTAATGAGCAGTTCTTC
CDR3: CASSLGRERGNEQFF

J: TRBJ1-4
D: .
size: .
V: TRBV6-4
DNA: TGTGCCAGCAGGACGGACAGAACTAATGAAAAACTGTTTTTT
CDR3: CASRTDRTNEKLFF

J: TRBJ2-6
D: .
size: .
V: TRBV4-3
DNA: TGCGCCAGCAGCCAAGATAAGGGTAGCGCCAACTCTGGGGCCAACGTCCTGACTTTC
CDR3: CASSQDKGSANSGANVLTF

J: TRBJ1-1
D: .
size: .
V: TRBV27
DNA: TGTGCCAGCAGTCCCGGGACACCCCGAAACACTGAAGCTTTCTTT
CDR3: CASSPGTPRNTEAFF

J: TRBJ2-3
D: .
size: few
V: TRBV7-2
DNA: TGTGCCAGCAGCTTAGAACCCATAGATACGCAGTATTTT
CDR3: CASSLEPIDTQYF

J: TRBJ2-5
D: .
size: .
V: TRBV21-1
DNA: TGTGCCAGCAGCGAACCTTCGGGCAATCCCCAAGAGACCCAGTACTTC
CDR3: CASSEPSGNPQETQYF

J: TRBJ1-2
D: .
size: .
V: TRBV7-9
DNA: TGTGCCAGCAGCTTAGAATTCGGTAACTATGGCTACACCTTC
CDR3: CASSLEFGNYGYTF

J: TRBJ2-5
D: TRBD1
size: few
V: TRBV6-5
DNA: TGTGCCAGCAGTTACCCCGGGACAGGGTTTGGGACCCAGTACTTC
CDR3: CASSYPGTGFGTQYF

J: TRBJ2-1
D: .
size: .
V: TRBV6-5
DNA: TGTGCCAGCAGATCCGGGCAGGGCCCCTACAATGAGCAGTTCTTC
CDR3: CASRSGQGPYNEQFF

J: TRBJ2-1
D: TRBD2
size: .
V: TRBV11-3
DNA: TGTGCCAGCGGGACTAGCGGGGGGGTCCACAATGAGCAGTTCTTC
CDR3: CASGTSGGVHNEQFF

J: TRBJ2-7
D: TRBD2
size: .
V: TRBV28
DNA: TGTGCCAGCAGTTTGTTCAGCGGGGGGGCCGAGCAGTACTTC
CDR3: CASSLFSGGAEQYF

J: TRBJ2-1
D: TRBD2
size: few
V: TRBV19
DNA: TGTGCCAGTAACCCCCTAGCGGGGTCCTACAATGAGCAGTTCTTC
CDR3: CASNPLAGSYNEQFF

J: TRBJ2-3
D: TRBD2
size: once
V: TRBV28
DNA: TGTGCCAGCAGTTTTAAGGCTAGCGGGGGCCTAAGCACAGATACGCAGTATTTT
CDR3: CASSFKASGGLSTDTQYF

J: TRBJ2-1
D: TRBD2
size: many
V: TRBV29-1
DNA: TGCAGGGCGGGGGGCGCTGTGGAGTTCTTC
CDR3: CRAGGAVEFF

J: TRBJ1-2
D: TRBD1
size: .
V: TRBV11-2
DNA: TGTGCCAGCAGCTTAGGGGGACAGGGAAACTATGGCTACACCTTC
CDR3: CASSLGGQGNYGYTF

J: TRBJ2-3
D: TRBD2
size: few
V: TRBV6-4
DNA: TGTGCCAGCAGCAGCCGGGGGGTTAGCGCAGATACGCAGTATTTT
CDR3: CASSSRGVSADTQYF

J: TRBJ2-1
D: TRBD2
size: .
V: TRBV4-3
DNA: TGCGCCAGCAGCCAACCTAGCGGGGGTTACGATGAGCAGTTCTTC
CDR3: CASSQPSGGYDEQFF

J: TRBJ2-7
D: .
size: .
V: TRBV9
DNA: TGTGCCAGCAGTCCCGGGGAACCCTACAATGAGCAGTACTTC
CDR3: CASSPGEPYNEQYF

J: TRBJ2-3
D: .
size: .
V: TRBV4-1
DNA: TGCGCCAGCAGCCAAGATTTAAGACGACCAAGCGTAACGCAGTATTTT
CDR3: CASSQDLRRPSVTQYF